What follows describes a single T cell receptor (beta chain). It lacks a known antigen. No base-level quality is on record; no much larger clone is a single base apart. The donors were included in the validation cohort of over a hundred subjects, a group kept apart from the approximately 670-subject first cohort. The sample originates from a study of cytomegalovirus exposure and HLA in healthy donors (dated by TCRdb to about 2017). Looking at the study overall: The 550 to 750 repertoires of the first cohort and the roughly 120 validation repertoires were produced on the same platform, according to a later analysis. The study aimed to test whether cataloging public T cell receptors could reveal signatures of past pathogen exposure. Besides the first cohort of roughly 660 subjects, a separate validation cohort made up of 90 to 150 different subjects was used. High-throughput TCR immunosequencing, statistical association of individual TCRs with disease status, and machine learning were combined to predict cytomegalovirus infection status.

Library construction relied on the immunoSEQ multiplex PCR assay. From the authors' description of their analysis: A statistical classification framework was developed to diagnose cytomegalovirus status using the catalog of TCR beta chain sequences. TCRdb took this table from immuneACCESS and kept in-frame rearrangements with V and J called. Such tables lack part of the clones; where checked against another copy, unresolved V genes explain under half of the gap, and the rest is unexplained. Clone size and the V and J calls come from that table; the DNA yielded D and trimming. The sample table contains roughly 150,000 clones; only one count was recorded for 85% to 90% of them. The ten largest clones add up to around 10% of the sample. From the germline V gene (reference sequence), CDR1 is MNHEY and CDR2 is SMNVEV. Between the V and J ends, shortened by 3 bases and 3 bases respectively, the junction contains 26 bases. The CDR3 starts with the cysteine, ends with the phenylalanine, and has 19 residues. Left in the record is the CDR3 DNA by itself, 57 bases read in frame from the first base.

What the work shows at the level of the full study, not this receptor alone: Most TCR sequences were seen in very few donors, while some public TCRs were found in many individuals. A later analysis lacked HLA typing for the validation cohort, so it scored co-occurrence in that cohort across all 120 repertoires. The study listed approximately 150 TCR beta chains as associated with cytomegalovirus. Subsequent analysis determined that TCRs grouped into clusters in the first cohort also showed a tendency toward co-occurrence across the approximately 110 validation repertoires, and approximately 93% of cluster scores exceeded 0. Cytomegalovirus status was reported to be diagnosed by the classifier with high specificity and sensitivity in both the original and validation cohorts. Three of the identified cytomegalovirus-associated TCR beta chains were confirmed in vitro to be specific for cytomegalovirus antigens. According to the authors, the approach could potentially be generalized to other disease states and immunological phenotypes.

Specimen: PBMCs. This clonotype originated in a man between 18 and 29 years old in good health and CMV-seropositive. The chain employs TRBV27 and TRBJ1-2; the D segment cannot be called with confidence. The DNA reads TGTGCCAGCAGTTTGCCGTTGTATTGGGGAGTGATCTTGGACTATGGCTACACCTTC. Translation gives CASSLPLYWGVILDYGYTF.